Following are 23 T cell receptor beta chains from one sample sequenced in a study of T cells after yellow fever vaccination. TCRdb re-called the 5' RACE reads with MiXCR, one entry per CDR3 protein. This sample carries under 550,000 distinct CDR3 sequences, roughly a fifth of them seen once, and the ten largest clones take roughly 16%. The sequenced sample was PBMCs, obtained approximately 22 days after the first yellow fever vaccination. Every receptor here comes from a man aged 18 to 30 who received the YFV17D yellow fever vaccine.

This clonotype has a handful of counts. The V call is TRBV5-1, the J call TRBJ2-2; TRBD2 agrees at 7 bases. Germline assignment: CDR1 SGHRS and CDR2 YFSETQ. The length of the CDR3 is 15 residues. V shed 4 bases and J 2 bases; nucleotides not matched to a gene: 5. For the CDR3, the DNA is TGCGCCAGCAGCCCGGGGGGAATCAACACCGGGGAGCTGTTTTTT. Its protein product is CASSPGGINTGELFF. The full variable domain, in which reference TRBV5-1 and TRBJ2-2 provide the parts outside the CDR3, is KAGVTQTPRYLIKTRGQQVTLSCSPISGHRSVSWYQQTPGQGLQFLFEYFSETQRNKGNFPGRFSGRQFSNSRSEMNVSTLELGDSALYLCASSPGGINTGELFFGEGSRLTVL.

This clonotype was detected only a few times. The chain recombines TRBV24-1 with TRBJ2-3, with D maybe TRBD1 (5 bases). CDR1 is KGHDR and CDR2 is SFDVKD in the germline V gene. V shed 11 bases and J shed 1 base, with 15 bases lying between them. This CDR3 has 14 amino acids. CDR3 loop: CAIGAVGGTDTQYF. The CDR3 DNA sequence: TGTGCCATCGGTGCGGTAGGGGGCACAGATACGCAGTATTTT.

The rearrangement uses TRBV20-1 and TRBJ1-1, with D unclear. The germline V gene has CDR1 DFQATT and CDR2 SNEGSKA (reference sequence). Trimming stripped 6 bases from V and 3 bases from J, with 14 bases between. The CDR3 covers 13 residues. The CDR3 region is CSAEPGSHTEAFF. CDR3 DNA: TGCAGTGCGGAACCCGGGAGTCACACTGAAGCTTTCTTT.

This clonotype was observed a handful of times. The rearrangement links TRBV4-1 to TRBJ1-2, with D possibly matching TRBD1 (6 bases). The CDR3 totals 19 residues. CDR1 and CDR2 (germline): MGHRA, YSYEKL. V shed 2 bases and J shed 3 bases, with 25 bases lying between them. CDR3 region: CASSQMLHQPRQAYYGYTF. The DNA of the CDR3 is TGCGCCAGCAGCCAAATGCTCCATCAGCCGAGACAGGCCTACTATGGCTACACCTTC.

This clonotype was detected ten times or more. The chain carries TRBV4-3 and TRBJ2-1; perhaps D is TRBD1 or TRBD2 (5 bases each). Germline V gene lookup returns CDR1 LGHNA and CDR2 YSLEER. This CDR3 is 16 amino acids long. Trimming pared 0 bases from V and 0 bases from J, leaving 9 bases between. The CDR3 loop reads CASSQDLRGSYNEQFF. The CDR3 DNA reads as TGCGCCAGCAGCCAAGATTTGAGGGGCTCCTACAATGAGCAGTTCTTC.

The CDR3 is CASRGFTGALNTGELFF. CDR3 nucleotide sequence: TGTGCCAGCAGGGGGTTTACCGGGGCTCTGAACACCGGGGAGCTGTTTTTT. The rearrangement links TRBV7-6 to TRBJ2-2; D may correspond to TRBD1 or TRBD2 (5 bases each). Trimming shortened V by 6 bases and J by 1 base, and 18 bases separated the two germline ends. This CDR3 is built from 17 residues. Germline values: CDR1 SGHVS, CDR2 FNYEAQ.

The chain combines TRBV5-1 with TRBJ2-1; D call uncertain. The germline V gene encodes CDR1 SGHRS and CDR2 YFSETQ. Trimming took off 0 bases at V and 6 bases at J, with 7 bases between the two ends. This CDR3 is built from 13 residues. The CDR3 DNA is TGCGCCAGCAGCTTGGTTAGCCCCAATGAGCAGTTCTTC. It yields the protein CASSLVSPNEQFF.

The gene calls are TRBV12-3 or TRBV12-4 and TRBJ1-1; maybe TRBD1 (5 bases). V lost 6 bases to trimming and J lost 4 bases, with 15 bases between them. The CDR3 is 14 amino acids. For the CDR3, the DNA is TGTGCCAGCAGGGACGAAGGGAGGGGCACTGAAGCTTTCTTT. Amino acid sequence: CASRDEGRGTEAFF.

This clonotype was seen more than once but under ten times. The CDR3: CASTWPRKASTANTGELFF. The CDR3 DNA is TGCGCCAGCACCTGGCCCCGAAAGGCGTCCACTGCGAACACCGGGGAGCTGTTTTTT. This sequence joins TRBV5-1 and TRBJ2-2; the D is unclear. The CDR3 runs to 19 residues. CDR1 and CDR2 (germline): SGHRS, YFSETQ. Trimming cost V 6 bases and J 0 bases, with 24 bases left between them.

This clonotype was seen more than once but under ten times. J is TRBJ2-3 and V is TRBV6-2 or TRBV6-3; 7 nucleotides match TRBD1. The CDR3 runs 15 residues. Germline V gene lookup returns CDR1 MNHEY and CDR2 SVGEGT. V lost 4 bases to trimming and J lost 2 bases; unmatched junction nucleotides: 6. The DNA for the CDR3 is TGTGCCAGCAGTTTGAGGGACAGCTACACAGATACGCAGTATTTT. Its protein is CASSLRDSYTDTQYF.

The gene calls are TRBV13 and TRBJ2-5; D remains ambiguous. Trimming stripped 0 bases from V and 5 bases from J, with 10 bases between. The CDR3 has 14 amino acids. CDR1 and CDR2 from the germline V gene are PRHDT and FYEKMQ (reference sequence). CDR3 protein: CASSLGAEGETQYF. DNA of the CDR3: TGTGCCAGCAGCTTAGGGGCAGAAGGGGAGACCCAGTACTTC.

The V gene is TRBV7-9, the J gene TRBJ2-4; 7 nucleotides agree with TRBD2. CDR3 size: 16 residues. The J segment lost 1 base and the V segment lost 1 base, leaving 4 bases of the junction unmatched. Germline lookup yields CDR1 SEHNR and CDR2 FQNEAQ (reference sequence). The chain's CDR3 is CASSLDGGSAKNIQYF. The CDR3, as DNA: TGTGCCAGCAGCTTAGACGGGGGGTCGGCCAAAAACATTCAGTACTTC.

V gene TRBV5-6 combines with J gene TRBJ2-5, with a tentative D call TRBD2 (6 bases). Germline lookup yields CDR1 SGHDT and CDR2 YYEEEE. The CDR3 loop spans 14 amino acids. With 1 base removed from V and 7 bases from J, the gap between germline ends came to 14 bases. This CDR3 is CASSLNGGSGTQYF. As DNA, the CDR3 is TGTGCCAGCAGCTTGAACGGGGGATCGGGGACCCAGTACTTC.

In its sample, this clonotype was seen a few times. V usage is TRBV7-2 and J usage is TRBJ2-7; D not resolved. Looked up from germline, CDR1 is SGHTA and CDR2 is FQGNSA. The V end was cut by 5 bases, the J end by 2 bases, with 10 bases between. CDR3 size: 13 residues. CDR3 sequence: CASSPSTPYEQYV. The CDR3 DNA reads TGTGCCAGCAGCCCCTCGACCCCCTACGAGCAGTACGTC.

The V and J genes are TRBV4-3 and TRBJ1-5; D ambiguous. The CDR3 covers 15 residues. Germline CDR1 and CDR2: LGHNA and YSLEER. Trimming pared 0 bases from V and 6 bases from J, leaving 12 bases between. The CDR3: CASSQDSQDGQPQHF. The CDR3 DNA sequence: TGCGCCAGCAGCCAAGATTCCCAAGACGGTCAGCCCCAGCATTTT.

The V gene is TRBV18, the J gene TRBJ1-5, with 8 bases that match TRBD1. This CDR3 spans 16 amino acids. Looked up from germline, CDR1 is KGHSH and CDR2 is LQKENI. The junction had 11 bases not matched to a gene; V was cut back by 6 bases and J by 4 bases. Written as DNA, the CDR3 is TGTGCCAGCTCCCGACTGCGGGACAGGACGAATCAGCCCCAGCATTTT. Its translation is CASSRLRDRTNQPQHF.

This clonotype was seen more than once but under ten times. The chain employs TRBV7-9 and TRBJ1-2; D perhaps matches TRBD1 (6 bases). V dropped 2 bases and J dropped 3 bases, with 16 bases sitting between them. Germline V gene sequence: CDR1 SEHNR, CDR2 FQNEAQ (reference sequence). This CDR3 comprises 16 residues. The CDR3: CASSLRGRGGYYGYTF. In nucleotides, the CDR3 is TGTGCCAGCAGCTTACGGGGCAGGGGAGGATACTATGGCTACACCTTC.

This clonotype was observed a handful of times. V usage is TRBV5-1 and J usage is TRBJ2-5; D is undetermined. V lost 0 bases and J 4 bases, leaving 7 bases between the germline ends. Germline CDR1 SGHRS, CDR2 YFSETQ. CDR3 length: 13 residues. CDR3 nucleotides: TGCGCCAGCAGCTTGGATTCTCCAGAGACCCAGTACTTC. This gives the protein CASSLDSPETQYF.

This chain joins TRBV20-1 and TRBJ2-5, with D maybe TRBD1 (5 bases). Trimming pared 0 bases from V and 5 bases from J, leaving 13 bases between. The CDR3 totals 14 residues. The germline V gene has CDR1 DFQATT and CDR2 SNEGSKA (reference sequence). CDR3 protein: CSARDTGRDETQYF. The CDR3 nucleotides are TGCAGTGCTAGAGATACAGGCAGGGATGAGACCCAGTACTTC.

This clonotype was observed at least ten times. This CDR3 reads CSASYSGRTDTQYF. CDR3 nucleotides: TGCAGTGCTAGTTATAGCGGTCGCACAGATACGCAGTATTTT. The chain links TRBV20-1 to TRBJ2-3, with D maybe TRBD2 (6 bases). This CDR3 has 14 residues. From germline, CDR1 is DFQATT and CDR2 SNEGSKA (reference sequence). V lost 3 bases and J lost 1, with 11 bases in between.

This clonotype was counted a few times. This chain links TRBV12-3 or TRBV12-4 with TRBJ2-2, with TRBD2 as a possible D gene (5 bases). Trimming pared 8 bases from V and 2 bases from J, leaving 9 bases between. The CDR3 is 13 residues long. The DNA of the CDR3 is TGTGCCAGCCACCGGGATAACACCGGGGAGCTGTTTTTT. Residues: CASHRDNTGELFF.

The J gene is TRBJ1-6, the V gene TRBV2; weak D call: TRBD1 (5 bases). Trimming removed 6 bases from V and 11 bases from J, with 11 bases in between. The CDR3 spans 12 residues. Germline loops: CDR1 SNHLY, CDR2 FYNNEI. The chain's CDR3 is CASRGTGTPLHF. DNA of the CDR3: TGTGCCAGCAGGGGGACGGGGACACCCCTCCACTTT.

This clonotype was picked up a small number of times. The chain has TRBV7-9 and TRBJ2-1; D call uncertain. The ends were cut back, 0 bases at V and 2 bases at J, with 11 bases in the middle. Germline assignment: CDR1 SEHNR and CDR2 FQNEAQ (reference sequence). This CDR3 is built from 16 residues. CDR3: CASSLAAAETYNEQFF. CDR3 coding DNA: TGTGCCAGCAGCTTAGCTGCGGCGGAGACCTACAATGAGCAGTTCTTC.